What follows are 9 T cell receptor beta chains derived from one specimen sequenced in a study of long-term antiretroviral therapy in people with HIV. Investigators performed immunoSEQ version v3.0 at survey level. Method: immunoSEQ multiplex PCR; TCRdb's copy keeps in-frame clones and lacks some. The data contain 34,000 or so clones, approximately 85% of them singletons. Sample: unsorted PBMCs, taken 3.3 years after starting antiretroviral therapy. The origin of the receptors is a man aged 18 to 29 with HIV.

The rearrangement joins TRBV27 to TRBJ2-1; 10 nucleotides line up with TRBD2. The CDR3 totals 15 residues. Trimming cost V 2 bases and J 7 bases; bases outside gene matches: 5. Germline values: CDR1 MNHEY, CDR2 SMNVEV (reference sequence). The CDR3 loop reads CASSLASGSGNEQFF. The CDR3 region has the DNA TGTGCCAGCAGTTTAGCTAGCGGGAGCGGAAATGAGCAGTTCTTC.

The V call is TRBV6-6, the J call TRBJ2-3; unclear D gene. This CDR3 contains 16 residues. Per the germline V gene, CDR1 is MNHNY and CDR2 is SVGAGI (reference sequence). V lost 8 bases, J lost 1 base, and 19 bases lay in between. CDR3 region: CASFTRTPPGTDTQYF. The CDR3 DNA is TGTGCCAGCTTCACACGCACCCCCCCAGGCACAGATACGCAGTATTTT.

The chain has TRBV4-3 and TRBJ1-4, with D uncertain. CDR3 length equals 12 residues. Germline lookup yields CDR1 LGHNA and CDR2 YSLEER. Between the trimmed V and J ends, which lost 1 base and 8 bases, there was a span of 5 bases. CDR3 in amino acids: CASSQVKEKLFF. The DNA of the CDR3 is TGCGCCAGCAGCCAAGTTAAGGAAAAACTGTTTTTT.

The V and J genes are TRBV11-2 and TRBJ1-3; D is possibly TRBD1 (6 bases). This CDR3 region has 14 residues. The V end lost 1 base, the J end lost 2 bases, and 6 bases lay between the germline ends. Germline V gene lookup returns CDR1 SGHAT and CDR2 FQNNGV. The CDR3 loop reads CASSLGGPGNTIYF. Here the CDR3 DNA reads TGTGCCAGCAGCTTAGGGGGGCCTGGAAACACCATATATTTT.

V is TRBV6-4 and J is TRBJ2-3, with 10 bases aligning to TRBD2. CDR3 length: 15 amino acids. The J segment lost 6 bases and the V segment lost 3 bases, leaving 6 bases of the junction unmatched. Germline values: CDR1 MRHNA, CDR2 SNTAGT. CDR3 loop: CASSELASGGDTQYF. CDR3 in DNA: TGTGCCAGCAGTGAGCTGGCTAGCGGGGGCGATACGCAGTATTTT.

The CDR3 sequence is CASSERALTYEQYF. The CDR3 DNA reads TGTGCCAGCAGTGAACGGGCCCTGACATACGAGCAGTACTTC. V and J are TRBV2 and TRBJ2-7; no reliable D call. Between the trimmed V and J ends, which lost 2 bases and 4 bases, there was a span of 12 bases. CDR3 length: 14 residues. CDR1 is SNHLY, CDR2 FYNNEI, per germline.

This clone appeared a single time. The chain links TRBV7-9 to TRBJ1-4; weak D call: TRBD1 (6 bases). This CDR3 region has 15 residues. Germline-derived CDR1 and CDR2 are SEHNR and FQNEAQ (reference sequence). The ends were cut back, 1 base at V and 0 bases at J, with 6 bases in the middle. CDR3 residues: CASSLGTATNEKLFF. As DNA, the CDR3 is TGTGCCAGCAGCTTAGGGACAGCAACTAATGAAAAACTGTTTTTT.

This chain links TRBV19 with TRBJ1-5; no reliable D call. The CDR3 is 16 amino acids. The germline gives CDR1 LNHDA, CDR2 SQIVND (reference sequence). V was clipped by 6 bases and J by 0 bases, with 15 bases between them. CDR3 residues: CASRSGRSDSNQPQHF. For the CDR3, the DNA is TGTGCCAGTAGGTCGGGGAGATCAGATAGCAATCAGCCCCAGCATTTT.

The chain recombines TRBV7-2 with TRBJ2-7; 8 nucleotides align to TRBD2. Germline loops: CDR1 SGHTA, CDR2 FQGNSA. V gave up 5 bases and J gave up 2 bases; unmatched junction bases: 11. The CDR3 is made up of 16 amino acids. In nucleotides, the CDR3 is TGTGCCAGCAGCCCTGCAATGGGACTAGGGACCTACGAGCAGTACTTC. This sequence encodes CASSPAMGLGTYEQYF. Full variable domain (missing parts from reference TRBV7-2 and TRBJ2-7): GAGVSQSPSNKVTEKGKDVELRCDPISGHTALYWYRQSLGQGLEFLIYFQGNSAPDKSGLPSDRFSAERTGGSVSTLTIQRTQQEDSAVYLCASSPAMGLGTYEQYFGPGTRLTVT.